These T cell receptor beta chains were read from a single sample in a study of blood T cell repertoires in COVID-19. The protocol was immunoSEQ multiplex PCR, while the TCRdb copy is restricted to in-frame clones and leaves out a portion. The table has approximately 270,000 clones, nearly 90% seen once. The sample was PBMCs or T cells enriched from blood (not recorded which). Every receptor here comes from a woman aged 60-75 years who had recovered from COVID-19. The CDR3 runs from the conserved cysteine through the conserved F or W. Each record gives: D gene, J gene, V gene, clone size, CDR3 DNA, CDR3 protein. The D gene is left open where the match is weak. Rows may omit the clone size; those that give it use once, few, many or a size class.

D: TRBD1; J: TRBJ1-2; V: TRBV5-6; size: NA; DNA: TGTGCCAGCATAGCCCAGGGGGCAGCACGTGGCTACACCTTC; CDR3: CASIAQGAARGYTF
D: TRBD2; J: TRBJ2-5; V: TRBV24-1; size: NA; DNA: TGTGCCACCAGTGATAGTAGCGGGAGGGCCCTAGAAGAGACCCAGTACTTC; CDR3: CATSDSSGRALEETQYF
D: TRBD2; J: TRBJ2-3; V: TRBV6-2/TRBV6-3; size: NA; DNA: TGTGCCAGCAGTCTCCAGCGGGGTAAAGATACGCAGTATTTT; CDR3: CASSLQRGKDTQYF
D: NA; J: TRBJ1-1; V: TRBV27; size: few; DNA: TGTGCCAGCAGGCCCGGAGGGAACACTGAAGCTTTCTTT; CDR3: CASRPGGNTEAFF
D: NA; J: TRBJ1-2; V: TRBV7-3; size: NA; DNA: TGTGCCAGCAGCTTAGGAGGGTTTACAGCTAACTATGGCTACACCTTC; CDR3: CASSLGGFTANYGYTF
D: NA; J: TRBJ1-6; V: TRBV27; size: few; DNA: TGTGCCAGCAGTTTAAGGGGGATCTCCTATAATTCACCCCTCCACTTT; CDR3: CASSLRGISYNSPLHF
D: NA; J: TRBJ1-5; V: TRBV15; size: NA; DNA: TGTGCCACCAGCAGCGGCGGGACGCAGGGCAATCAGCCCCAGCATTTT; CDR3: CATSSGGTQGNQPQHF
D: TRBD1; J: TRBJ1-1; V: TRBV5-1; size: NA; DNA: TGCGCCAGCAGCTTCGGGACAGGGTACCCTGAAGCTTTCTTT; CDR3: CASSFGTGYPEAFF
D: TRBD1; J: TRBJ1-1; V: TRBV29-1; size: NA; DNA: TGCAGCGTTGAAGACCCAACAGGGGGCTGGGGTGAAGCTTTCTTT; CDR3: CSVEDPTGGWGEAFF
D: NA; J: TRBJ2-1; V: TRBV21-1; size: NA; DNA: TGTGCCAGCAGCAAGGCGGGAGATCATCGGGATGAGCAGTTCTTC; CDR3: CASSKAGDHRDEQFF
D: NA; J: TRBJ1-2; V: TRBV28; size: NA; DNA: TGTGCCAGCAGTTCCCCGGCAGGCCCCACTGGCTACACCTTC; CDR3: CASSSPAGPTGYTF
D: NA; J: TRBJ2-5; V: TRBV7-7; size: NA; DNA: TGTGCTAGCAGCTTAGCGGTCGGGGGGCAGGAGACCCAGTACTTC; CDR3: CASSLAVGGQETQYF
D: NA; J: TRBJ1-2; V: TRBV28; size: few; DNA: TGTGCCAGCAGCTCCGGGGGAGATAAAAATGGCTACACCTTC; CDR3: CASSSGGDKNGYTF
D: TRBD1; J: TRBJ2-7; V: TRBV6-5; size: few; DNA: TGTGCCAGCGCTAGGGACAGGTCCTACGTCGAGCAGTACTTC; CDR3: CASARDRSYVEQYF
D: NA; J: TRBJ1-4; V: TRBV3-1/TRBV3-2; size: NA; DNA: TGTGCCAGCAGCCAAGGGGCAGATGGGGAAAAACTGTTTTTT; CDR3: CASSQGADGEKLFF
D: TRBD1; J: TRBJ1-2; V: TRBV7-3; size: few; DNA: TGTGCCAGCAGCGCAAGGCAGGGGGTCGGCTACACCTTC; CDR3: CASSARQGVGYTF
D: NA; J: TRBJ2-1; V: TRBV21-1; size: NA; DNA: TGTGCCAGCCTAAGGGGAAGCCGGAGTGATGAGCAGTTCTTC; CDR3: CASLRGSRSDEQFF
D: NA; J: TRBJ1-1; V: TRBV7-6; size: NA; DNA: TGTGCCAGCAGCTTAGCGGAGGGCGGACACCCTGAAGCTTTCTTT; CDR3: CASSLAEGGHPEAFF
D: NA; J: TRBJ2-7; V: TRBV2; size: NA; DNA: TGTGCCACTGCGGATAACCCCTACGAGCAGTACTTC; CDR3: CATADNPYEQYF
D: NA; J: TRBJ2-3; V: TRBV5-4; size: few; DNA: TGTGCCAGCAGCTTGAGCTTGTCAGATACGCAGTATTTT; CDR3: CASSLSLSDTQYF
D: NA; J: TRBJ2-1; V: TRBV10-1; size: NA; DNA: TGCGCCAGCAGTGATCCGGGGGACAATGAGCAGTTCTTC; CDR3: CASSDPGDNEQFF
D: NA; J: TRBJ1-2; V: TRBV28; size: NA; DNA: TGTGCCAGCAGTTTAGCAGGGTACGGCTACACCTTC; CDR3: CASSLAGYGYTF
D: NA; J: TRBJ1-2; V: TRBV10-2; size: NA; DNA: TGCGCCAGCAGCGAAACAGGGAGATATGGCTACACCTTC; CDR3: CASSETGRYGYTF
D: TRBD2; J: TRBJ2-7; V: TRBV5-6; size: NA; DNA: TGTGCCAGCACCCTCACCCCCAGCGGGGACTACGAGCAGTACTTC; CDR3: CASTLTPSGDYEQYF
D: NA; J: TRBJ2-3; V: TRBV30; size: NA; DNA: TGTGCCTGGAGGACCCGGGGCACAGATACGCAGTATTTT; CDR3: CAWRTRGTDTQYF
D: NA; J: TRBJ1-4; V: TRBV11-3; size: NA; DNA: TGTGCCAGCAGCTCCTCTGCGGGGGGGAAAGAAAAACTGTTTTTT; CDR3: CASSSSAGGKEKLFF
D: NA; J: TRBJ2-5; V: TRBV5-1; size: NA; DNA: TGCGCCAGCAGCTTGGCCTCTGTGGGGAAGGGGGAGACCCAGTACTTC; CDR3: CASSLASVGKGETQYF
D: NA; J: TRBJ1-1; V: TRBV14; size: NA; DNA: TGTGCCAGCAGCCAAGAGAGGGGACAAGCCACTGAAGCTTTCTTT; CDR3: CASSQERGQATEAFF
D: TRBD1; J: TRBJ1-2; V: TRBV30; size: few; DNA: TGTGCCTGGGGTGGACAGGACAACTATGGCTACACCTTC; CDR3: CAWGGQDNYGYTF
D: NA; J: TRBJ1-2; V: TRBV5-5; size: NA; DNA: TGTGCCAGCAGCCGACGGGAGGGCGCTAACTATGGCTACACCTTC; CDR3: CASSRREGANYGYTF
D: NA; J: TRBJ2-2; V: TRBV15; size: NA; DNA: TGTGCCACCAGCAGAGGGGCGACCGCGAACACCGGGGAGCTGTTTTTT; CDR3: CATSRGATANTGELFF
D: TRBD1; J: TRBJ1-2; V: TRBV9; size: NA; DNA: TGTGCCAGCAGCTCAAGGACAGGGCAGGGAGGGGGCTACACCTTC; CDR3: CASSSRTGQGGGYTF
D: TRBD1; J: TRBJ1-2; V: TRBV28; size: NA; DNA: TGTGCCAGCAGTTTACAGGGGGCGGATGGCTACACCTTC; CDR3: CASSLQGADGYTF
D: NA; J: TRBJ1-1; V: TRBV30; size: NA; DNA: TGTGCCTGGTCCGGGAGTGAAAGAGCTTTCTTT; CDR3: CAWSGSERAFF
D: NA; J: TRBJ1-4; V: TRBV5-1; size: once; DNA: TGCGCCAGCAGCTTGAGTGCAGCGAATGAAAAACTGTTTTTT; CDR3: CASSLSAANEKLFF
D: NA; J: TRBJ1-6; V: TRBV11-2; size: NA; DNA: TGTGCCAGCAGAACTTACAGGGCCCAAAATTCACCCCTCCACTTT; CDR3: CASRTYRAQNSPLHF
D: NA; J: TRBJ2-1; V: TRBV18; size: NA; DNA: TGTGCCAGCTCACCCCAGACAACGGGATACAATGAGCAGTTCTTC; CDR3: CASSPQTTGYNEQFF
D: TRBD1; J: TRBJ2-2; V: TRBV7-3; size: NA; DNA: TGTGCCAGCGGGACAGGGGCTACCGGGGAGCTGTTTTTT; CDR3: CASGTGATGELFF
D: TRBD2; J: TRBJ2-3; V: TRBV6-5; size: many; DNA: TGTGCCAGCAGTTCACTAGCGGGACAGTCAGAAGATACGCAGTATTTT; CDR3: CASSSLAGQSEDTQYF
D: NA; J: TRBJ1-2; V: TRBV27; size: NA; DNA: TGTGCCAGCAGTCCCAGTTGGGGGGGCGAAATGTATGGCTACACCTTC; CDR3: CASSPSWGGEMYGYTF
D: TRBD2; J: TRBJ2-1; V: TRBV5-4; size: NA; DNA: TGTGCCAGCAGCGCCACCGGGACTAGCGGGAGAGAGCAGTTCTTC; CDR3: CASSATGTSGREQFF
D: NA; J: TRBJ1-1; V: TRBV30; size: NA; DNA: TGTGCCTGGAGTAGGGTAGGGGCTAGAATGAACACTGAAGCTTTCTTT; CDR3: CAWSRVGARMNTEAFF
D: NA; J: TRBJ1-3; V: TRBV2; size: NA; DNA: TGTGCCAGCAGTTCTGGCGTCGGGGTGTTCTCTGGAAACACCATATATTTT; CDR3: CASSSGVGVFSGNTIYF
D: NA; J: TRBJ2-3; V: TRBV5-4; size: NA; DNA: TGTGCCAGCAGCCCTCCGACACCCGATACGCAGTATTTT; CDR3: CASSPPTPDTQYF
D: NA; J: TRBJ1-2; V: TRBV28; size: NA; DNA: TGTGCCAGCAGTGGCCCGTTCCCAAGAGGCTACACCTTC; CDR3: CASSGPFPRGYTF
D: NA; J: TRBJ1-1; V: TRBV2; size: NA; DNA: TGTGCCAGCAGTCTGGACAGCTTGAACACTGAAGCTTTCTTT; CDR3: CASSLDSLNTEAFF
D: TRBD1; J: TRBJ1-1; V: TRBV29-1; size: NA; DNA: TGCAGCGTTGAAGGAGGGGGCTATCCTGAAGCTTTCTTT; CDR3: CSVEGGGYPEAFF
D: NA; J: TRBJ1-4; V: TRBV9; size: NA; DNA: TGTGCCAGCAGCGTACTTCCCGGGATCGGAGGGGAAAAACTGTTTTTT; CDR3: CASSVLPGIGGEKLFF
D: NA; J: TRBJ1-4; V: TRBV11-2; size: NA; DNA: TGTGCCAGCAGCATAGGACTAGACGACAAACTGTTTTTT; CDR3: CASSIGLDDKLFF
D: NA; J: TRBJ1-2; V: TRBV5-6; size: NA; DNA: TGTGCCAGCAGCCACCCGACAGGCATACTCTATGGCTACACCTTC; CDR3: CASSHPTGILYGYTF
D: TRBD1; J: TRBJ1-1; V: TRBV5-1; size: NA; DNA: TGCGCCAGCAGCCTACAGGGGGCGAGCACTGAAGCTTTCTTT; CDR3: CASSLQGASTEAFF
D: NA; J: TRBJ1-2; V: TRBV3-1/TRBV3-2; size: NA; DNA: TGTGCCAGCAGCCAAAACGCCCCCGAGGGCTACACCTTC; CDR3: CASSQNAPEGYTF
D: NA; J: TRBJ1-2; V: TRBV7-9; size: NA; DNA: TGTGCCAGCATCCAAACTGGACATGATGGCTACACCTTC; CDR3: CASIQTGHDGYTF
D: NA; J: TRBJ1-3; V: TRBV19; size: NA; DNA: TGTGCCAGTAGTATAGTTTTCAGGGCTGGAAACACCATATATTTT; CDR3: CASSIVFRAGNTIYF
D: NA; J: TRBJ1-1; V: TRBV10-1; size: NA; DNA: TGCGCCAGCAGTGAGTCCGGCAGGCGATATTCTGAAGCTTTCTTT; CDR3: CASSESGRRYSEAFF
D: NA; J: TRBJ2-1; V: TRBV18; size: NA; DNA: TGTGCCAGCTCACCACTCAGAGGTCAGTTAACCCTAAATGAGCAGTTCTTC; CDR3: CASSPLRGQLTLNEQFF
D: NA; J: TRBJ1-5; V: TRBV21-1; size: NA; DNA: TGTGCCAGCAGCAGCCAGGGGCAGCCCCAGCATTTT; CDR3: CASSSQGQPQHF